This TCR beta chain appears in the sequencing data of a study of T cell responses to AZD1222 COVID-19 vaccine. Assay used: immunoSEQ multiplex PCR; TCRdb lists only in-frame clones, some missing. The sample lists around 150,000 clones, around nine tenths occurring once. Study-wide findings and caveats: Vaccine-associated CD4 TCRs spanned spike, dominant at 160-218 and 743-854. Repertoire collection took place solely once the T cell response had peaked.

In this sample, this clone turned up once. Antigen: not known. The germline V gene has CDR1 SGHTA and CDR2 FQGNSA. The J segment lost 2 bases and the V segment lost 3 bases, leaving 5 bases of the junction unmatched. The length of the CDR3 is 15 residues. The chain carries TRBV7-2 and TRBJ2-7, with 9 bases identical to TRBD1. This material consisted of peripheral blood, taken 28 days after the second AZD1222 dose. This clonotype was obtained from an adult who received the AZD1222 COVID-19 vaccine. Here the CDR3 DNA reads TGTGCCAGCAGCTTCCAGACAGGGGGGGCCTACGAGCAGTACTTC. As protein: CASSFQTGGAYEQYF. Full variable domain (outside the CDR3, taken from reference TRBV7-2 and TRBJ2-7): GAGVSQSPSNKVTEKGKDVELRCDPISGHTALYWYRQSLGQGLEFLIYFQGNSAPDKSGLPSDRFSAERTGGSVSTLTIQRTQQEDSAVYLCASSFQTGGAYEQYFGPGTRLTVT.